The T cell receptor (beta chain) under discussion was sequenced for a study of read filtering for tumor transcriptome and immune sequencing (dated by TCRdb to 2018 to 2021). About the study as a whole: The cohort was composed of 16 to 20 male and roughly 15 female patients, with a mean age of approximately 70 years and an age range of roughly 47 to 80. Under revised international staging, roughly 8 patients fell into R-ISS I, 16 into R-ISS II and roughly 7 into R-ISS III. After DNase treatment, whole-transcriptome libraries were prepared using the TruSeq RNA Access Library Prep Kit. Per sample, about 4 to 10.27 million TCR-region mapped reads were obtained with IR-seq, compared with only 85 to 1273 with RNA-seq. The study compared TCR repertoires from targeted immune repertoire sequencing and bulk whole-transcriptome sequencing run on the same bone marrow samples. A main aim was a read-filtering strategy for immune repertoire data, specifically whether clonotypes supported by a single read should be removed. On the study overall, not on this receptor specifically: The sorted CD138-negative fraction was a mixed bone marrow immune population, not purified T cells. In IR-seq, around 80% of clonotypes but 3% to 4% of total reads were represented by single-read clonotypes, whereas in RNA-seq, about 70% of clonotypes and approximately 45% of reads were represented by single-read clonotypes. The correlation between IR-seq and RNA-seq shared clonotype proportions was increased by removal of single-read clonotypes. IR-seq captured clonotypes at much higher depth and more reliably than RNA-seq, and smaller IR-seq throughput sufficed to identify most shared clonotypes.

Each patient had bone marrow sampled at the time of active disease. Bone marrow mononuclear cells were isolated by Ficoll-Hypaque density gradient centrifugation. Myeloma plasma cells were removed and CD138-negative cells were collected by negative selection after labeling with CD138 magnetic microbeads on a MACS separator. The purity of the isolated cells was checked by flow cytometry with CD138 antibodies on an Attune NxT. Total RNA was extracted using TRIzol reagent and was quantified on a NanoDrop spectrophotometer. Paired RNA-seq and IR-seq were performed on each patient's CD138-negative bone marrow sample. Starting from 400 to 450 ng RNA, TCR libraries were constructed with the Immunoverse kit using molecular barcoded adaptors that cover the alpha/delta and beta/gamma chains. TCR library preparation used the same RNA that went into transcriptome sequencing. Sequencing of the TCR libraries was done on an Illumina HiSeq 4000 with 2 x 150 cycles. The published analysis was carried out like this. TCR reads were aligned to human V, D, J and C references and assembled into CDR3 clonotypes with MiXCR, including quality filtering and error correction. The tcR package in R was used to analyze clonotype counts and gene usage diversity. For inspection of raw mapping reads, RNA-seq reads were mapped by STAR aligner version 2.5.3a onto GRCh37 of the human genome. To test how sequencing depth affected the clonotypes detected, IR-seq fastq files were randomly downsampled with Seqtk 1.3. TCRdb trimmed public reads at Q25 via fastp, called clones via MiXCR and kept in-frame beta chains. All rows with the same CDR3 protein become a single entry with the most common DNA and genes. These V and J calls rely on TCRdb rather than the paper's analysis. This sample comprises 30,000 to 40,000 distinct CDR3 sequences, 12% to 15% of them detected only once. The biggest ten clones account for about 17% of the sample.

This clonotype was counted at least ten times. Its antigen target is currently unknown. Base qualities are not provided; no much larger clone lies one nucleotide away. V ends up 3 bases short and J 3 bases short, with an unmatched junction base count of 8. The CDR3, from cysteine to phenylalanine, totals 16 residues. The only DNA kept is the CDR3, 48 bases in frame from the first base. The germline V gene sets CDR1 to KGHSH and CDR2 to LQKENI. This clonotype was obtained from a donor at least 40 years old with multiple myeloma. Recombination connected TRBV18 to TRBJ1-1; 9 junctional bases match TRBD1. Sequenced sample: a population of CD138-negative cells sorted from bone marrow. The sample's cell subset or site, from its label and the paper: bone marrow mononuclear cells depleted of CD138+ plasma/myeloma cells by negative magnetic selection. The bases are TGTGCCAGCTCACCCGGGACAGGGTTGGGAGACACTGAAGCTTTCTTT. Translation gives CASSPGTGLGDTEAFF.